These 18 T cell receptor beta chains were sequenced from one sample in a study of T cell repertoires in cytomegalovirus infection. Each CDR3 protein is one row after TCRdb ran MiXCR on the reads. The table records just under 300,000 distinct CDR3 sequences, 9.6% of them present only once. Sequencing was carried out using PBMCs. These receptors originate from a human donor in good health (CMV status not recorded). Some clones in this sample may be carry-over from other donors' samples.

This clonotype was counted many times. The rearrangement uses TRBV5-1 and TRBJ2-1; 8 positions agree with TRBD2. The J segment lost 9 bases and the V segment lost 7 bases, leaving 18 bases of the junction unmatched. The germline V gene encodes CDR1 SGHRS and CDR2 YFSETQ. The length of the CDR3 is 16 residues. The CDR3: CASVLIAGSIGGEQFF. Here the CDR3 DNA reads TGCGCCAGCGTCTTAATAGCGGGGTCAATTGGGGGTGAGCAGTTCTTC.

This chain joins TRBV29-1 and TRBJ2-2; TRBD1 aligns across 7 bases. V was pared by 6 bases and J by 0 bases, with 1 base of the junction left unmatched. Germline V gene lookup returns CDR1 SQVTM and CDR2 ANQGSEA. CDR3 length: 13 residues. The CDR3 DNA reads as TGCAGCGTGACAGGGTCGAACACCGGGGAGCTGTTTTTT. Amino acids: CSVTGSNTGELFF.

This clonotype was detected ten times or more. The chain carries TRBV5-1 and TRBJ2-2, with D hard to call. The CDR3 sequence is 13 residues long. Germline V gives CDR1 SGHRS, CDR2 YFSETQ. Trimming shortened V by 0 bases and J by 9 bases, and 9 bases separated the two germline ends. The CDR3 spells CASSLELPRELFF. The CDR3 nucleotides read TGCGCCAGCAGCTTGGAACTCCCCCGGGAGCTGTTTTTT.

This clonotype was counted ten times or more. The genes are TRBV28 and TRBJ1-4, with D unresolved. The CDR3 totals 16 residues. V lost 5 bases and J 9 bases, leaving 22 bases between the germline ends. CDR1 MDHEN and CDR2 SYDVKM come from the germline V gene. The CDR3 sequence: CASSPLDERPFKKLFF. In DNA form, the CDR3 reads TGTGCCAGCAGTCCCCTGGACGAGAGACCCTTCAAAAAACTGTTTTTT.

Many counts were recorded for this clonotype. The V call is TRBV6-1, the J call TRBJ1-2; 12 nucleotides match TRBD1. The CDR3 runs 16 residues. The V segment lost 0 bases and the J segment 7 bases; nucleotides outside the gene matches: 6. Germline V CDR1 and CDR2: MNHNS, SASEGT. DNA for the CDR3: TGTGCCAGCAGTGAAGCCCCTGGGACAGGGGGCGTTGGCTACACCTTC. This codes for CASSEAPGTGGVGYTF.

This clonotype was seen many times. The chain couples TRBV28 to TRBJ2-2, with TRBD1 identical over 7 bases. The CDR3 spans 15 residues. V was clipped by 6 bases and J by 0 bases; unmatched bases: 4. CDR1 is MDHEN, CDR2 SYDVKM, per germline. Written as DNA, the CDR3 is TGTGCCAGCAGGAGACAGGGCACGAACACCGGGGAGCTGTTTTTT. It yields the protein CASRRQGTNTGELFF.

This clonotype was counted between two and nine times. The chain employs TRBV19 and TRBJ1-1, with D perhaps TRBD1 (6 bases). Germline V gene lookup returns CDR1 LNHDA and CDR2 SQIVND (reference sequence). The ends were cut back, 1 base at V and 5 bases at J, with 14 bases in the middle. The CDR3 is 15 amino acids. CDR3 in amino acids: CASSIVAGVGTEAFF. CDR3 in DNA: TGTGCCAGTAGTATAGTGGCAGGGGTGGGGACTGAAGCTTTCTTT.

The chain uses TRBV7-2 and TRBJ1-1; D is unclear. V was clipped by 2 bases and J by 4 bases, with 14 bases between them. Germline CDR1 is SGHTA and CDR2 is FQGNSA. This CDR3 comprises 15 residues. CDR3 DNA: TGTGCCAGCAGCTTATCTGGATCTGGGTTCACTGAAGCTTTCTTT. Translating gives CASSLSGSGFTEAFF.

This clonotype was seen ten or more times. The chain combines TRBV6-2 or TRBV6-3 with TRBJ1-1; no clear D gene. The CDR3 contains 14 residues. Germline-derived CDR1 and CDR2 are MNHEY and SVGEGT. V lost 7 bases to trimming and J lost 1 base, with 13 bases between them. The CDR3 loop is CASTGVGRNTEAFF. CDR3 DNA sequence: TGTGCCAGCACCGGGGTTGGGAGGAACACTGAAGCTTTCTTT.

This clonotype has a count of ten or more. The chain is built from TRBV12-3 or TRBV12-4 and TRBJ2-1, with TRBD1 identical over 10 bases. The CDR3 runs to 15 residues. Trimming cost V 6 bases and J 8 bases; bases outside gene matches: 10. CDR3 sequence: CASSDRGRPIDEQFF. CDR3 sequence (DNA): TGTGCCAGCAGCGACAGGGGGCGACCTATCGATGAGCAGTTCTTC.

This clonotype has more than one count but fewer than ten. V and J are TRBV7-3 and TRBJ2-5, with 9 bases fitting TRBD2. The CDR3 length is 15 residues. J lost 1 base, V lost 5 bases, and 5 bases had no gene match. Germline V gene sequence: CDR1 SGHTA, CDR2 FQGTGA. CDR3 DNA: TGTGCCAGCAGCCAGGGAGCGGGGGGCCAAGAGACCCAGTACTTC. This codes for CASSQGAGGQETQYF.

This clonotype was observed many times. The chain employs TRBV6-2 or TRBV6-3 and TRBJ1-5, with TRBD1 matching 11 bases. Germline V gene lookup returns CDR1 MNHEY and CDR2 SVGEGT. The CDR3 contains 14 residues. J gave up 11 bases and V 6 bases, and 9 bases lay outside the gene matches. The CDR3 DNA is TGTGCCAGCAGACCACCGGGACAGGGGGGAGCCCAGCATTTT. Translated, it gives CASRPPGQGGAQHF.

This clonotype was seen repeatedly, ten times or more. The gene calls are TRBV12-3 or TRBV12-4 and TRBJ2-3; TRBD1 might be the D (6 bases). The CDR3 sequence is 16 residues long. Trimming removed 6 bases at V and 1 base at J, with 17 bases between. The CDR3 bases are TGTGCCAGCAGCCCCTTGAGGCCAGGGGGCACAGATACGCAGTATTTT. This gives the protein CASSPLRPGGTDTQYF.

This clonotype has at least ten counts. The rearrangement links TRBV20-1 to TRBJ2-2; D remains unclear. The V gene lost 0 bases and the J gene lost 0 bases, with 2 bases spanning the gap. Germline CDR1 and CDR2: DFQATT and SNEGSKA (reference sequence). This CDR3 spans 13 amino acids. The DNA for the CDR3 is TGCAGTGCTAGAGATTCGAACACCGGGGAGCTGTTTTTT. Encoded protein: CSARDSNTGELFF.

This clonotype has at least ten counts. This may stem from a read error, because a much larger clone lies one nucleotide away. The chain recombines TRBV14 with TRBJ1-2, with 7 positions matching TRBD1. This CDR3 has 12 residues. V lost 4 bases and J lost 8; bases outside the gene matches: 4. Germline V gene lookup returns CDR1 SGHDN and CDR2 FVKESK. The CDR3 DNA sequence: TGTGCCAGCAGCCCGGGACAGTGGGGCTACACCTTC. It translates to CASSPGQWGYTF. The entire variable domain, with the rest obtained from reference TRBV14 and TRBJ1-2, is as follows: EAGVTQFPSHSVIEKGQTVTLRCDPISGHDNLYWYRRVMGKEIKFLLHFVKESKQDESGMPNNRFLAERTGGTYSTLKVQPAELEDSGVYFCASSPGQWGYTFGSGTRLTVV.

The J gene is TRBJ2-5, the V gene TRBV20-1; 14 nucleotides agree with TRBD2. The CDR3 sequence is 16 residues long. V shed 6 bases, J shed 4 bases, and the junction held 10 bases outside the gene matches. Germline CDR1 reads DFQATT; CDR2 reads SNEGSKA (reference sequence). The CDR3, as DNA: TGCAGTGCCCGAAGACTAGCGGGGGGGCCTCCAGAGACCCAGTACTTC. This translates into CSARRLAGGPPETQYF.

A few counts support this clonotype. This chain connects TRBV20-1 to TRBJ2-2; tentatively, D is TRBD2 (6 bases). The CDR3 covers 16 residues. Germline V lookup: CDR1 DFQATT, CDR2 SNEGSKA (reference sequence). V lost 0 bases, J lost 5 bases, and 16 bases lay in between. The CDR3 here is CSARDKDYSFTGELFF. The CDR3 DNA reads TGCAGTGCTAGAGATAAGGACTACTCCTTTACCGGGGAGCTGTTTTTT.

The chain combines TRBV5-5 with TRBJ2-7; D assignment may be TRBD1 or TRBD2 (6 bases each). V was trimmed by 4 bases and J by 3 bases, leaving 14 bases between them. This CDR3 spans 14 amino acids. The germline gives CDR1 SGHKS, CDR2 YYEKEE (reference sequence). The CDR3: CASSPRGDIYEQYV. DNA for the CDR3: TGTGCCAGCAGCCCGAGGGGGGACATCTACGAGCAGTACGTC.